Below are 12 T cell receptor beta chains sequenced from a single sample in a study of identifying expanded T cells in peripheral blood. The method was immunoSEQ multiplex PCR; TCRdb's version includes in-frame clones alone and lacks a portion of them. The sample holds around 68,000 clones, around 87% seen once. Sequencing used blood. The receptors stem from a person aged 18 to 70 in good health.

This clone has more than one count but fewer than ten. DNA of the CDR3: TGTGCCAGCAGCCCCCGGGATGGGGAGCAGTTCTTC. It translates to CASSPRDGEQFF. The chain has TRBV9 and TRBJ2-1; D is perhaps TRBD2 (5 bases). This CDR3 contains 12 residues. The germline V gene has CDR1 SGDLS and CDR2 YYNGEE. The V gene lost 4 bases and the J gene lost 10 bases, with 12 bases spanning the gap.

The V and J genes are TRBV18 and TRBJ2-1; 11 bases line up with TRBD2. The CDR3 totals 15 residues. CDR1 KGHSH and CDR2 LQKENI come from the germline V gene. V gave up 2 bases and J gave up 7 bases; unmatched junction bases: 4. The CDR3 protein is CASSPTSGSLNEQFF. Here the CDR3 DNA reads TGTGCCAGCTCACCAACTAGCGGGAGTCTGAATGAGCAGTTCTTC. The variable domain in full, with the rest retrieved from reference TRBV18 and TRBJ2-1, is NAGVMQNPRHLVRRRGQEARLRCSPMKGHSHVYWYRQLPEEGLKFMVYLQKENIIDESGMPKERFSAEFPKEGPSILRIQQVVRGDSAAYFCASSPTSGSLNEQFFGPGTRLTVL.

DNA for the CDR3: TGTGCCTGGAGTGTTCGGACAGGGGAGGGAAAACTGTTTTTT. It yields the protein CAWSVRTGEGKLFF. The chain combines TRBV30 with TRBJ1-4; TRBD1 agrees at 9 bases. This CDR3 is built from 14 residues. Germline V gives CDR1 GTSNPN, CDR2 SVGIG (reference sequence). J was trimmed by 10 bases and V by 0 bases; bases with no gene match: 6.

The chain links TRBV10-3 to TRBJ1-1; 10 nucleotides align to TRBD1. V dropped 4 bases and J dropped 7; count of bases not matched to a gene: 3. Germline V gene sequence: CDR1 ENHRY, CDR2 SYGVKD. The CDR3 runs to 13 residues. CDR3 nucleotides: TGTGCCATCAGTGCGGGACAGGGGCTTGAAGCTTTCTTT. It specifies CAISAGQGLEAFF.

The chain joins TRBV2 to TRBJ1-2; D gene uncertain. This CDR3 is 13 amino acids long. Germline CDR1 reads SNHLY; CDR2 reads FYNNEI. Trimming removed 2 bases from V and 2 bases from J, with 6 bases in between. CDR3 in amino acids: CASSESGNYGYTF. In nucleotides, the CDR3 is TGTGCCAGCAGTGAATCGGGAAACTATGGCTACACCTTC.

This rearrangement joins TRBV5-1 to TRBJ2-5, with a tentative D call TRBD2 (6 bases). Trimming removed 0 bases at V and 2 bases at J, with 8 bases between. CDR1 is SGHRS and CDR2 is YFSETQ in the germline V gene. The length of the CDR3 is 14 residues. The CDR3 protein is CASSLDGTQETQYF. The CDR3, as DNA: TGCGCCAGCAGCTTGGATGGGACTCAAGAGACCCAGTACTTC.

V usage is TRBV4-1 and J usage is TRBJ2-1; 8 bases line up with TRBD1. In germline, CDR1 is MGHRA, CDR2 YSYEKL. The V and J ends lost 0 bases and 6 bases, in that order; junction bases with no gene match: 7. This CDR3 has 16 amino acids. The CDR3: CASSQDGQGVSNEQFF. In DNA, the CDR3 is TGCGCCAGCAGCCAAGATGGACAGGGAGTCTCCAATGAGCAGTTCTTC.

The chain has TRBV9 and TRBJ2-7; a possible D gene is TRBD1 (7 bases). Per the germline V gene, CDR1 is SGDLS and CDR2 is YYNGEE. V lost 7 bases to trimming and J lost 0 bases, with 11 bases between them. The CDR3 covers 13 residues. The CDR3 spells CASGGGHSYEQYF. The CDR3 region has the DNA TGTGCCAGCGGAGGGGGCCACTCCTACGAGCAGTACTTC.

The genes are TRBV6-5 and TRBJ2-2, with a tentative D call TRBD2 (5 bases). CDR1 is MNHEY and CDR2 is SVGAGI in the germline V gene. Trimming shortened V by 7 bases and J by 1 base, and 13 bases separated the two germline ends. The CDR3 spans 15 residues. The CDR3 DNA is TGTGCCAGCAAACAACTAGGACGGAACACCGGGGAGCTGTTTTTT. Protein: CASKQLGRNTGELFF.

The CDR3, as DNA: TGTGCCATCAGTGGAGGGGAAAGGTGGGGCAATCAGCCCCAGCATTTT. Protein: CAISGGERWGNQPQHF. V and J are TRBV10-3 and TRBJ1-5; tentatively, D is TRBD1 (5 bases). Trimming left V 4 bases short and J 2 bases short, with 15 bases between. CDR1 and CDR2 (germline): ENHRY, SYGVKD. CDR3 length: 16 residues.

The chain combines TRBV5-1 with TRBJ2-2; 8 bases match TRBD2. Germline-derived CDR1 and CDR2 are SGHRS and YFSETQ. The CDR3 contains 15 residues. With V trimmed by 2 bases and J by 4 bases, 4 bases remained unmatched. In DNA form, the CDR3 reads TGCGCCAGCAGCTTCAGCGGGGGAGTCACCGGGGAGCTGTTTTTT. It codes for CASSFSGGVTGELFF. Supplemented by reference TRBV5-1 and TRBJ2-2, the full variable domain reads KAGVTQTPRYLIKTRGQQVTLSCSPISGHRSVSWYQQTPGQGLQFLFEYFSETQRNKGNFPGRFSGRQFSNSRSEMNVSTLELGDSALYLCASSFSGGVTGELFFGEGSRLTVL.

The gene calls are TRBV2 and TRBJ1-3; maybe TRBD1 (6 bases). Trimming removed 6 bases from V and 4 bases from J, with 16 bases in between. Germline CDR1 and CDR2: SNHLY and FYNNEI. The CDR3 is made up of 15 amino acids. The CDR3 loop reads CASRGQGQLGNTIYF. The CDR3 coding sequence is TGTGCCAGCAGAGGGCAGGGGCAGCTCGGAAACACCATATATTTT.